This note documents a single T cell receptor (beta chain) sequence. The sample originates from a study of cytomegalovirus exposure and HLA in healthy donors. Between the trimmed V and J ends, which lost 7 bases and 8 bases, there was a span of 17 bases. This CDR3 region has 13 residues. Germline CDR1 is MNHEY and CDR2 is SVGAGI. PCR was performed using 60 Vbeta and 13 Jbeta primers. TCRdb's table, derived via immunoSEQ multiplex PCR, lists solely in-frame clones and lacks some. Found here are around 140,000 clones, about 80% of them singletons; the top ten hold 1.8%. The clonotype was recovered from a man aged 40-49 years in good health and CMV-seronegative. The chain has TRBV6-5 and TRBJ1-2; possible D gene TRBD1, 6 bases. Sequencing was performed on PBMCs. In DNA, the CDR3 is TGTGCCAGCACCAATACGCGGGGGGCGGGCTACACCTTC. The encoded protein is CASTNTRGAGYTF.